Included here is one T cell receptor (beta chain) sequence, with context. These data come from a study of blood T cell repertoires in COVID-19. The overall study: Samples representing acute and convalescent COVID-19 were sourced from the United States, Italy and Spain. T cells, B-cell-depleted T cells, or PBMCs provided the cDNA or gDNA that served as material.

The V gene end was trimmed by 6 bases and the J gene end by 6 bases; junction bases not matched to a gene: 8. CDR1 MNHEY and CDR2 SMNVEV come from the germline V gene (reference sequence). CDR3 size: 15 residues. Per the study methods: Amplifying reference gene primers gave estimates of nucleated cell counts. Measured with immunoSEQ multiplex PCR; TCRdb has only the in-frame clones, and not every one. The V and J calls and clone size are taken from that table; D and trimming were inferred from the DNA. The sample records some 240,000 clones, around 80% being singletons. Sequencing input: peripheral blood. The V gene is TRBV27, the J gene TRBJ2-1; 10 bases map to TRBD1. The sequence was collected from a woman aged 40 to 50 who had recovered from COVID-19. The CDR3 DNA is TGTGCCAGCAGAACGGCGGGACAGGGGAGCAATGAGCAGTTCTTC. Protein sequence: CASRTAGQGSNEQFF.